Presented here are 20 T cell receptor beta chains from one specimen sequenced in a study of blood T cell repertoires in COVID-19. Sequencing was performed with immunoSEQ multiplex PCR; in TCRdb, only in-frame clones are kept and a portion is missing. Of 200,000 to 250,000 clones listed, around 86% are singletons. Sequenced input: peripheral blood. These receptor sequences come from a human donor in a cohort sampled during active COVID-19.

This chain joins TRBV11-2 and TRBJ2-1; D gene unclear. The CDR3 spans 11 residues. Trimming cost V 5 bases and J 10 bases, with 9 bases left between them. Germline V gives CDR1 SGHAT, CDR2 FQNNGV. CDR3: CASSQNTEQFF. CDR3 DNA: TGTGCCAGCAGCCAGAACACGGAGCAGTTCTTC.

Only a few counts were recorded for this clone. This chain joins TRBV19 and TRBJ1-5, with D perhaps TRBD1 (6 bases). V was clipped by 7 bases and J by 6 bases, with 19 bases between them. The CDR3 length is 15 residues. CDR1 LNHDA and CDR2 SQIVND come from the germline V gene (reference sequence). The CDR3 DNA reads as TGTGCCAGTAAGGGCGGGGGGCGGACGTCTCAGCCCCAGCATTTT. It encodes CASKGGGRTSQPQHF. Looking up the rest from reference TRBV19 and TRBJ1-5 gives the full variable domain: DGGITQSPKYLFRKEGQNVTLSCEQNLNHDAMYWYRQDPGQGLRLIYYSQIVNDFQKGDIAEGYSVSREKKESFPLTVTSAQKNPTAFYLCASKGGGRTSQPQHFGDGTRLSIL.

The chain carries TRBV5-1 and TRBJ2-1; D gene unclear. V was trimmed by 2 bases and J by 5 bases, leaving 11 bases between them. The CDR3 spans 14 residues. CDR1 SGHRS and CDR2 YFSETQ come from the germline V gene. This CDR3 is CASSFRSSDNEQFF. The CDR3 nucleotides read TGCGCCAGCAGCTTTCGGAGTTCGGACAATGAGCAGTTCTTC.

This chain connects TRBV28 to TRBJ2-7; D perhaps matches TRBD1 (7 bases). CDR1 and CDR2 from the germline V gene are MDHEN and SYDVKM. This CDR3 region has 15 residues. The CDR3 bases are TGTGCTAGCCTTGCCGTGGGACAGCGGGTCTACGAGCAGTACTTC. Amino acids: CASLAVGQRVYEQYF.

This chain uses TRBV28 with TRBJ2-7, with D possibly being TRBD2 (5 bases). The CDR3 extends over 16 amino acids. CDR1 and CDR2 (germline): MDHEN, SYDVKM. The V and J ends lost 5 bases and 5 bases respectively, with 22 bases between them. The chain's CDR3 is CASSTLGRGVINEQYF. The CDR3, as DNA: TGTGCCAGCAGTACTCTTGGTCGGGGAGTGATTAACGAGCAGTACTTC. Combining the CDR3 with reference TRBV28 and TRBJ2-7 gives the whole variable domain DVKVTQSSRYLVKRTGEKVFLECVQDMDHENMFWYRQDPGLGLRLIYFSYDVKMKEKGDIPEGYSVSREKKERFSLILESASTNQTSMYLCASSTLGRGVINEQYFGPGTRLTVT.

This chain joins TRBV9 and TRBJ2-1; 14 bases map to TRBD2. J gave up 11 bases and V 0 bases, and 1 base lay outside the gene matches. Germline V gene data show CDR1 as SGDLS and CDR2 as YYNGEE. The CDR3 is made up of 14 amino acids. The CDR3 spells CASSVGLAGGKQFF. The CDR3 nucleotides are TGTGCCAGCAGCGTAGGACTAGCGGGAGGGAAGCAGTTCTTC.

V usage is TRBV3-1 (or the pseudogene TRBV3-2) and J usage is TRBJ2-7; 8 bases fit TRBD1. V was pared by 0 bases and J by 13 bases, with 8 bases of the junction left unmatched. Per germline, CDR1 LGHDT and CDR2 YNNKEL (reference sequence). This CDR3 is 13 amino acids long. The CDR3 here is CASSQEASQGEYF. In DNA, the CDR3 is TGTGCCAGCAGCCAAGAAGCTTCACAGGGGGAATACTTC.

The V call is TRBV19, the J call TRBJ1-1, with 7 bases that match TRBD1. Germline V gives CDR1 LNHDA, CDR2 SQIVND (reference sequence). This CDR3 is built from 15 residues. The V and J ends lost 6 bases and 0 bases, in that order; junction bases with no gene match: 7. Here the CDR3 DNA reads TGTGCCAGTAGGCGGGGACAGACAATGAACACTGAAGCTTTCTTT. This sequence encodes CASRRGQTMNTEAFF. Full variable domain (rest looked up from reference TRBV19 and TRBJ1-1): DGGITQSPKYLFRKEGQNVTLSCEQNLNHDAMYWYRQDPGQGLRLIYYSQIVNDFQKGDIAEGYSVSREKKESFPLTVTSAQKNPTAFYLCASRRGQTMNTEAFFGQGTRLTVV.

The table lists this clone with a few counts. The chain has TRBV14 and TRBJ1-2; D uncertain. Germline-derived CDR1 and CDR2 are SGHDN and FVKESK. V lost 1 base and J 8 bases, leaving 11 bases between the germline ends. The CDR3 length is 13 residues. The CDR3 here is CASSQGEVHGYTF. Written as DNA, the CDR3 is TGTGCCAGCAGCCAAGGTGAGGTTCACGGCTACACCTTC.

The V gene is TRBV5-1, the J gene TRBJ1-1, with D perhaps TRBD1 (5 bases). This CDR3 spans 14 amino acids. The V end was cut by 2 bases, the J end by 5 bases, with 13 bases between. CDR1 SGHRS and CDR2 YFSETQ come from the germline V gene. CDR3 DNA sequence: TGCGCCAGCAGCTTCGGGGGAGGTACAACTGAAGCTTTCTTT. This codes for CASSFGGGTTEAFF.

The chain carries TRBV9 and TRBJ2-1; the D is unclear. Germline loops: CDR1 SGDLS, CDR2 YYNGEE. The CDR3 loop spans 13 amino acids. Trimming removed 3 bases at V and 4 bases at J, with 8 bases between. The DNA of the CDR3 is TGTGCCAGCAGCGGTGGTACTTACAATGAGCAGTTCTTC. Protein: CASSGGTYNEQFF.

V usage is TRBV23-1 and J usage is TRBJ1-2, with D uncertain. TRBV23-1 is labeled an ORF, and its function is uncertain. The ends were cut back, 4 bases at V and 4 bases at J, with 4 bases in the middle. This CDR3 has 11 amino acids. CDR3 bases: TGCGCCAGCAGTCGGGCCTATGGCTACACCTTC. It translates to CASSRAYGYTF.

The table lists this clone with a few counts. This chain joins TRBV27 and TRBJ2-1; D ambiguous. The CDR3 contains 14 residues. CDR1 MNHEY and CDR2 SMNVEV come from the germline V gene (reference sequence). Trimming took off 5 bases at V and 8 bases at J, with 16 bases between the two ends. The CDR3 here is CASSTRGPTDEQFF. DNA for the CDR3: TGTGCCAGCAGTACTCGAGGCCCTACGGATGAGCAGTTCTTC.

This clone was picked up one time. V gene TRBV18 combines with J gene TRBJ1-1, with unresolved D. Deletions cut 2 bases from V and 0 bases from J, with 16 bases between. From germline, CDR1 is KGHSH and CDR2 LQKENI. This CDR3 has 17 amino acids. DNA for the CDR3: TGTGCCAGCTCACCAATAATATCGGTATCGATGAACACTGAAGCTTTCTTT. Translation: CASSPIISVSMNTEAFF. Complete variable domain (other parts from reference TRBV18 and TRBJ1-1): NAGVMQNPRHLVRRRGQEARLRCSPMKGHSHVYWYRQLPEEGLKFMVYLQKENIIDESGMPKERFSAEFPKEGPSILRIQQVVRGDSAAYFCASSPIISVSMNTEAFFGQGTRLTVV.

The chain recombines TRBV24-1 with TRBJ2-1, with a possible D match to TRBD1 (5 bases). Trimming cost V 9 bases and J 8 bases, with 22 bases left between them. Germline CDR1 KGHDR, CDR2 SFDVKD. CDR3 length: 15 amino acids. Here the CDR3 DNA reads TGTGCCACCTCCTTTGCAGGGCTAAAAGGGGATGAGCAGTTCTTC. This sequence encodes CATSFAGLKGDEQFF.

V usage is TRBV18 and J usage is TRBJ1-3; TRBD1 aligns across 7 bases. The junction had 5 bases not matched to a gene; V was cut back by 3 bases and J by 0 bases. In germline, CDR1 is KGHSH, CDR2 LQKENI. The length of the CDR3 is 16 residues. CDR3 sequence reads: CASSPPGTVSGNTIYF. The CDR3 region has the DNA TGTGCCAGCTCACCCCCCGGGACAGTCTCTGGAAACACCATATATTTT.

The chain uses TRBV18 and TRBJ2-7; perhaps TRBD2 as D (6 bases). Germline values: CDR1 KGHSH, CDR2 LQKENI. The CDR3 is 16 amino acids. V was pared by 3 bases and J by 0 bases, with 15 bases between. DNA for the CDR3: TGTGCCAGCTCACCTCTCCACGCGGGGCTCTCCTACGAGCAGTACTTC. This translates into CASSPLHAGLSYEQYF.

V usage is TRBV10-1 and J usage is TRBJ1-5; a weak D match, TRBD1 (5 bases). Trimming cost V 4 bases and J 1 base, with 8 bases left between them. This CDR3 is 14 amino acids long. The germline gives CDR1 WNHNN, CDR2 SYGVQD (reference sequence). The CDR3 DNA follows: TGCGCCAGCAGTGTTAGACAGAGCAATCAGCCCCAGCATTTT. Translation: CASSVRQSNQPQHF.

Of note for this clone: Other nucleotide sequences from this sample produce the same CDR3. The chain combines TRBV9 with TRBJ1-1; D perhaps matches TRBD1 (6 bases). CDR3 length equals 14 residues. Germline V gives CDR1 SGDLS, CDR2 YYNGEE. V lost 4 bases and J lost 1, with 11 bases in between. The CDR3 nucleotides read TGTGCCAGCAGCTTCGGGACACCGAACACTGAAGCTTTCTTT. Translated: CASSFGTPNTEAFF. Looking up the rest from reference TRBV9 and TRBJ1-1 gives the full variable domain: DSGVTQTPKHLITATGQRVTLRCSPRSGDLSVYWYQQSLDQGLQFLIQYYNGEERAKGNILERFSAQQFPDLHSELNLSSLELGDSALYFCASSFGTPNTEAFFGQGTRLTVV.

The chain has TRBV27 and TRBJ2-2; 12 bases are shared with TRBD2. V lost 4 bases and J lost 3; bases outside the gene matches: 9. This CDR3 has 18 amino acids. Germline assignment: CDR1 MNHEY and CDR2 SMNVEV (reference sequence). Here the CDR3 reads CASSSPGTSGYYTGELFF. The DNA for the CDR3 is TGTGCCAGCAGTTCTCCCGGGACTAGCGGGTATTACACCGGGGAGCTGTTTTTT.